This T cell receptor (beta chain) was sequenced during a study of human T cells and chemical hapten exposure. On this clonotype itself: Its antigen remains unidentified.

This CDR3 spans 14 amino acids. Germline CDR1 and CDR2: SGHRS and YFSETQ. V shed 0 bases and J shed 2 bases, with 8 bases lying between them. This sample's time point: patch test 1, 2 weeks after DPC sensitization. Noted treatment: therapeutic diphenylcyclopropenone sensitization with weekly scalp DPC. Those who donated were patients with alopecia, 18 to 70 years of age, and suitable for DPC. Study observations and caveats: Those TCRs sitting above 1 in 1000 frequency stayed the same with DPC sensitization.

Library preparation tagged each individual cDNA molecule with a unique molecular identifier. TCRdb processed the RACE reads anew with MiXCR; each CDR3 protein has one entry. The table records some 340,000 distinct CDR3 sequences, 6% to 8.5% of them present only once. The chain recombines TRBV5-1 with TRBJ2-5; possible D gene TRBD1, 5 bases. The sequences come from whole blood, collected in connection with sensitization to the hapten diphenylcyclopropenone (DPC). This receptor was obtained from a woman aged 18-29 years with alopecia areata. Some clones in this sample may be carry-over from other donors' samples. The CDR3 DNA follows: TGCGCCAGCAGCTTGGCCGACAGTCAAGAGACCCAGTACTTC. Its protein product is CASSLADSQETQYF.